The next 9 T cell receptor beta chains were all read from a single sample in a study of cytomegalovirus exposure and HLA in healthy donors. TCRdb's table, derived via immunoSEQ multiplex PCR, lists solely in-frame clones and lacks some. The sample has approximately 270,000 clones; roughly 85% are singletons. Sequencing was done on a sample of PBMCs. The origin of the receptors is a woman aged 18-30 years in good health and CMV-seronegative.

DNA of the CDR3: TGCAGTGCTAGAGACCCTGTTGGCTACACCTTC. Translating it yields CSARDPVGYTF. The chain employs TRBV20-1 and TRBJ1-2; D gene unclear. The CDR3 totals 11 residues. CDR1 and CDR2 from the germline V gene are DFQATT and SNEGSKA (reference sequence). V lost 0 bases and J lost 7, with 6 bases in between.

The V call is TRBV11-3, the J call TRBJ2-1; a weak D match, TRBD1 (6 bases). The ends were cut back, 1 base at V and 4 bases at J, with 14 bases in the middle. Germline V lookup: CDR1 SGHNT, CDR2 YENEEA. The CDR3 contains 16 residues. The CDR3 DNA sequence: TGTGCCAGCAGCTTAGGTTCGGACAGATTATACAATGAGCAGTTCTTC. Its translation: CASSLGSDRLYNEQFF.

The genes are TRBV2 and TRBJ2-1, with 11 bases fitting TRBD2. Trimming cost V 9 bases and J 3 bases; bases outside gene matches: 1. This CDR3 has 13 residues. Looked up from germline, CDR1 is SNHLY and CDR2 is FYNNEI. The CDR3 reads CASLAGGYNEQFF. In DNA form, the CDR3 reads TGTGCCAGTCTAGCGGGGGGCTACAATGAGCAGTTCTTC.

The CDR3, as DNA: TGTGCCAGTAGTCTCTCCCCCGGACTAGCGGCACTTTACGAGCAGTACTTC. This codes for CASSLSPGLAALYEQYF. The chain links TRBV19 to TRBJ2-7; 10 bases match TRBD2. Looked up from germline, CDR1 is LNHDA and CDR2 is SQIVND (reference sequence). The J segment lost 4 bases and the V segment lost 5 bases, leaving 14 bases of the junction unmatched. This CDR3 spans 17 amino acids.

The chain is built from TRBV2 and TRBJ2-3; a possible D gene is TRBD2 (6 bases). The ends were cut back, 8 bases at V and 3 bases at J, with 21 bases in the middle. Germline-derived CDR1 and CDR2 are SNHLY and FYNNEI. This CDR3 comprises 16 residues. CDR3 nucleotide sequence: TGTGCCAGCCTATCATTCGGGGGAAGGAAGACAGATACGCAGTATTTT. Translated, it gives CASLSFGGRKTDTQYF. The whole variable domain, filled in from reference TRBV2 and TRBJ2-3, reads EPEVTQTPSHQVTQMGQEVILRCVPISNHLYFYWYRQILGQKVEFLVSFYNNEISEKSEIFDDQFSVERPDGSNFTLKIRSTKLEDSAMYFCASLSFGGRKTDTQYFGPGTRLTVL.

The rearrangement joins TRBV28 to TRBJ2-7; 11 bases fit TRBD2. CDR1 is MDHEN and CDR2 is SYDVKM in the germline V gene. There are 13 residues in the CDR3. With 9 bases clipped from V and 6 bases from J, the junction kept 7 bases outside the gene matches. The CDR3 sequence: CASCLAGGCEQYF. CDR3 nucleotide sequence: TGTGCCAGTTGTTTAGCGGGAGGGTGCGAGCAGTACTTC.

The V call is TRBV13, the J call TRBJ1-1; D is perhaps TRBD1 (5 bases). This CDR3 has 13 residues. Germline values: CDR1 PRHDT, CDR2 FYEKMQ (reference sequence). V lost 6 bases and J 5 bases, leaving 13 bases between the germline ends. CDR3 loop: CASSKGRGTEAFF. CDR3 coding DNA: TGTGCCAGCAGTAAGGGGAGGGGAACTGAAGCTTTCTTT.

The genes are TRBV29-1 and TRBJ2-7; the match to TRBD1 covers 7 bases. The V segment lost 5 bases and the J segment 4 bases; nucleotides outside the gene matches: 8. The CDR3 loop spans 13 amino acids. The germline gives CDR1 SQVTM, CDR2 ANQGSEA. The CDR3 loop is CSVRPGQLYEQYF. In DNA, the CDR3 is TGCAGCGTTCGCCCGGGACAGCTGTACGAGCAGTACTTC.

V is TRBV27 and J is TRBJ2-2, with D unresolved. The CDR3 is made up of 13 amino acids. V was pared by 5 bases and J by 0 bases, with 4 bases between. Germline CDR1 reads MNHEY; CDR2 reads SMNVEV (reference sequence). The CDR3 sequence: CASSPSNTGELFF. For the CDR3, the DNA is TGTGCCAGCAGTCCATCGAACACCGGGGAGCTGTTTTTT.